This entry describes one TCR beta chain. The antigen it recognizes is unknown. The record has no base qualities; no much larger clone is one base away. Using the deep immunoSEQ assay, TCR CDR3 regions were amplified from genomic DNA by multiplex PCR. Extracted genomic DNA from each cell subset was spread evenly across all wells of several immunoSEQ 96-well plates, with each plate serving as a replicate. For sorted subsets, each replicate PCR was loaded with 150 to 250 ng genomic DNA, equivalent to 30,000 or so T cell genomes. Purified libraries were quantified with a Qubit 3.0 fluorometer, sized on a Bioanalyzer 2100, and re-quantified with the KAPA Library Quantification kit. Every immunoSEQ 96-well plate was sequenced on a separate single-read 150-cycle Illumina NextSeq 550 flow cell. In the source study's methods: Because the immunoSEQ output included only junctional sequences and no quality scores, the filtering could not be the same as the filtering used for full-length reads. To assign V/J genes and CDR3, sequences were annotated against IMGT germline references using PyIR, a Python wrapper for IgBLAST v1.9. Reads were filtered out if the reads had weak V/J assignments (E-value above 1e-6), no CDR3, stop codons, out-of-frame junctions, or ambiguous translated residues. V3J clonotypes were defined as sequences sharing the same inferred V gene, J gene, and CDR3 amino acid sequence. Percentage overlap between repertoires was computed as shared unique clonotypes divided by the size of the smaller repertoire. Repertoire richness was assessed with RTK rarefaction, the Chao1 estimator, and Recon v2.1 estimates of unobserved clonotypes. For all TCRbeta clonotypes obtained by the gDNA method from several donors, generation probabilities were computed with OLGA. In its TCRdb copy, this immuneACCESS table keeps in-frame sequences only and misses some clones. Where compared with another copy, unresolved V genes explain less than half of these, and the others have no known cause. V and J calls and clone size follow that table, whereas D and trimming were derived from the DNA. Recorded for this sample are some 790,000 clones; about two thirds of them occurred a single time. The ten largest clones capture approximately 2% of the sample.

From a lookup of the germline V gene, CDR1 and CDR2 are KGHSH and LQKENI. Relative to germline, V is 1 base shorter and J is 3 bases shorter, with 7 bases between their ends. The CDR3 contains 13 residues, cysteine and phenylalanine counted. The CDR3 DNA has 39 bases and is translated from base 1. The donors were healthy, HIV-negative adults who had no recently reported acute infections or vaccinations. Every donor was a Caucasian adult living in Nashville, Tennessee, USA. CD4+ T cells were enriched by magnetic negative selection; naive cells were then positively selected on CD45RA, and the negative fraction formed the memory subset. After blood collection by leukapheresis, PBMCs were isolated using Ficoll-Histopaque density gradient centrifugation and then cryopreserved in the vapor phase of liquid nitrogen. Analytical flow cytometry was used to check the purity and quantity of every magnetically sorted T cell population. From each sorted fraction, genomic DNA was isolated and quantified by UV absorbance on a Nanodrop 2000c.

This sample is part of a study of shared clonotypes between healthy human individuals (TCRdb year 2020). With regard to the full study: The cohort included a few men and a couple of women between 18 and 49 years of age. Each donor's leukapheresis produced roughly between roughly 0.85 and 9.5 billion PBMCs. Blood TCR repertoires of 5 or 6 healthy adults were deeply sequenced to estimate repertoire size and the extent of clonotype sharing between individuals. For each donor, CD4 naive and CD4 memory were each given three plates, CD8 naive was given two plates, and CD8 memory was given one plate. Different laboratories and diverse techniques were used to prepare libraries and sequence TCR repertoires, to increase sequencing depth and limit assay-specific biases.

Points the paper makes about the study in general: Larger estimated clonotype richness was generally found for naive subsets than for memory subsets. Pairwise subsampling indicated that sequencing depth was expected to affect the degree of clonotype sharing among donors. Rarefaction of sorted-subset datasets indicated incomplete sequencing despite the large sequencing depth. About 5% of naive CD4, 3.5% of naive CD8, about 2.4% of memory CD4, and 0.35% to 0.5% of memory CD8 clonotypes were shared across a few donors. Only blood was sampled, and tissue TCR repertoires likely differ from those in blood. Clonotypes shared by all four sorted-subset donors showed higher generation probabilities than non-shared clonotypes. The small number of donors limited the genetic and exposure-history diversity represented.

This sequence uses TRBV18 and TRBJ2-7; possibly the D gene is TRBD1, per 5 matching bases. This receptor was obtained from a woman aged 25 to 45 in good health. Source material: memory CD4+ T cells sorted from blood. What this sample's cell subset or site label stands for: CD45RA-negative fraction. The CDR3 corresponds to CASSPQGDYEQYF. The DNA sequence follows: TGTGCCAGCTCACCACAAGGGGACTACGAGCAGTACTTC.